The rows below give T cell receptor beta chains drawn from one sample of a study of blood T cell repertoires in COVID-19. TCRdb's copy holds only in-frame clones and misses some; the assay was immunoSEQ multiplex PCR. Here the sample spans 150,000 to 200,000 clones, around 80% being singletons. The sample taken for sequencing was peripheral blood. The receptor source for this set is a woman aged 40 to 50 with COVID-19, enrolled during active disease. Both conserved end residues are part of each CDR3. Each record gives: V gene, J gene, clone size, CDR3 protein. The size of a clone is reported for some rows only, either as once, few or many, or as a class for expanded clones.

v_gene: TRBV5-1; j_gene: TRBJ2-7; abundance: -; CDR3aa: CASSFEASLYEQYF
v_gene: TRBV5-6; j_gene: TRBJ2-5; abundance: -; CDR3aa: CASSLEGDRAETQYF
v_gene: TRBV5-5; j_gene: TRBJ2-7; abundance: -; CDR3aa: CASSDSRQSGGREQYF
v_gene: TRBV7-8; j_gene: TRBJ1-1; abundance: -; CDR3aa: CASSVGVGNTEAFF
v_gene: TRBV4-1; j_gene: TRBJ2-3; abundance: once; CDR3aa: CASSQEGGTQYF
v_gene: TRBV27; j_gene: TRBJ2-2; abundance: -; CDR3aa: CASSVLAGHTGELFF
v_gene: TRBV7-9; j_gene: TRBJ1-1; abundance: -; CDR3aa: CASTLWMGASTEAFF
v_gene: TRBV10-1; j_gene: TRBJ2-3; abundance: -; CDR3aa: CASGTSGLDTQYF
v_gene: TRBV12-5; j_gene: TRBJ1-1; abundance: once; CDR3aa: CASGLLRGSGTEAFF
v_gene: TRBV19; j_gene: TRBJ1-1; abundance: -; CDR3aa: CASSPNGITTTEAFF
v_gene: TRBV27; j_gene: TRBJ1-2; abundance: -; CDR3aa: CASMVRGGGNYGYTF
v_gene: TRBV5-6; j_gene: TRBJ2-7; abundance: -; CDR3aa: CASSLGETRLVAREQYF
v_gene: TRBV7-2; j_gene: TRBJ2-5; abundance: few; CDR3aa: CASSTGSRGETQYF
v_gene: TRBV10-3; j_gene: TRBJ2-7; abundance: once; CDR3aa: CAIRGQGAYEQYF
v_gene: TRBV7-8; j_gene: TRBJ2-7; abundance: once; CDR3aa: CASRALAGAYEQYF
v_gene: TRBV5-1; j_gene: TRBJ2-7; abundance: -; CDR3aa: CASSSVTGRDEQYF
v_gene: TRBV12-5; j_gene: TRBJ2-2; abundance: once; CDR3aa: CASGLARDFYTGELFF
v_gene: TRBV7-3; j_gene: TRBJ2-2; abundance: once; CDR3aa: CASSSSGTGGGGELFF
v_gene: TRBV6-5; j_gene: TRBJ2-5; abundance: -; CDR3aa: CASSMGLGETQYF
v_gene: TRBV28; j_gene: TRBJ2-7; abundance: -; CDR3aa: CASSISASGSYEQYF
v_gene: TRBV28; j_gene: TRBJ1-5; abundance: few; CDR3aa: CASQGAGQPQHF
v_gene: TRBV2; j_gene: TRBJ1-5; abundance: -; CDR3aa: CASRAMTGGNQPQHF